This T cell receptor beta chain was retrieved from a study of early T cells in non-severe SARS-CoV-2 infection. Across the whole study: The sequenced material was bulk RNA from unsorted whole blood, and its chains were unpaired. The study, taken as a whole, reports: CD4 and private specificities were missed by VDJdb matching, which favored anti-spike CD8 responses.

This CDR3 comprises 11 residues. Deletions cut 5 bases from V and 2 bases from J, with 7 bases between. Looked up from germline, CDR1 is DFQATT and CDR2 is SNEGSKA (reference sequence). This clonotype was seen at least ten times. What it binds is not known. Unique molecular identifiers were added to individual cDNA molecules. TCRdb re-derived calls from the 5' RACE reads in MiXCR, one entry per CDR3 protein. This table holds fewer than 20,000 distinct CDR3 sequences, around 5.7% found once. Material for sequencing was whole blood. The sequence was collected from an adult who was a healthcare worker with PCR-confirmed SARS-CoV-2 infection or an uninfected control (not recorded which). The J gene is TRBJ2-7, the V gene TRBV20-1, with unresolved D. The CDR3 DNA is TGCAGTGCTCGCAGAGCCTACGAGCAGTACTTC. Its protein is CSARRAYEQYF.